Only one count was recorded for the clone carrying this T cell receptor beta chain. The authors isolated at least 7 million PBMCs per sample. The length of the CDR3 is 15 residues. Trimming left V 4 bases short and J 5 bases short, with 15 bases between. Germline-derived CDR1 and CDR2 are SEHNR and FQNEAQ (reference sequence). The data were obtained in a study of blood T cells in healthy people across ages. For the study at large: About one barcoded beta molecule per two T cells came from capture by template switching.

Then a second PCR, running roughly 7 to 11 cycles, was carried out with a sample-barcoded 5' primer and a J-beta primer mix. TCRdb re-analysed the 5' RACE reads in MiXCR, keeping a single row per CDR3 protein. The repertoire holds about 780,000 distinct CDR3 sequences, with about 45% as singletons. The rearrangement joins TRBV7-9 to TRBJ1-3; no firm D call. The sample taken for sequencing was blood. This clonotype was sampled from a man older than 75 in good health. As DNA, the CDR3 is TGTGCCAGCAGCTCCCAGTCTACGCCCCGAAACACCATATATTTT. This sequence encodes CASSSQSTPRNTIYF.